These T cell receptor beta chains were read from a single sample in a study of cytomegalovirus exposure and HLA in healthy donors. TCRdb's table, derived via immunoSEQ multiplex PCR, lists solely in-frame clones and lacks some. The sample yields some 150,000 clones, over 75% seen once. The specimen sequenced was PBMCs. The source of these receptors is a male donor in good health and CMV-seronegative. CDR3s include the opening cysteine and the closing phenylalanine or tryptophan.

13 TRBJ2-7 TRBV29-1 CSVGGQGPYEQYF
14 TRBJ2-5 TRBV9 CASSVVAGQETQYF
15 TRBJ2-1 TRBV5-6 CASSFRGLTYNEQFF
11 TRBJ2-3 TRBV30 CAWTDTDTQYF
14 TRBJ2-1 TRBV6-1 CASTPRVSYNEQFF
13 TRBJ1-1 TRBV6-6 CASSYFRNTEAFF
15 TRBJ1-1 TRBV19 CASSIVQGEGTEAFF
12 TRBJ1-5 TRBV12-2 CASRHSNQPQHF
15 TRBJ2-5 TRBV7-6 CASSFGGGYQETQYF
13 TRBJ1-2 TRBV7-9 CASSLKTAYGYTF
16 TRBJ1-1 TRBV30 CAWSVQSGARNTEAFF
16 TRBJ2-3 TRBV5-1 CASSPGTSARGDTQYF
16 TRBJ2-5 TRBV2 CASSLSGGQLQETQYF
15 TRBJ2-3 TRBV5-4 CASSLVPLSTDTQYF
12 TRBJ1-2 TRBV30 CAWSTGSYGYTF
13 TRBJ1-1 TRBV6-5 CASTRQSNTEAFF
18 TRBJ1-3 TRBV7-9 CSSSLDRDRGISGNTIYF
12 TRBJ1-3 TRBV11-2 CASSLAENTIYF
17 TRBJ1-2 TRBV5-6 CASRYAGTGGQRYGYTF
16 TRBJ2-1 TRBV5-5 CASSLLAGSSYNEQFF
15 TRBJ2-1 TRBV28 CASSLIQGSHNEQFF
17 TRBJ1-4 TRBV27 CASSLSTEGLANEKLFF
13 TRBJ2-2 TRBV6-1 CASSDTGVGELFF
14 TRBJ1-1 TRBV4-1 CASSQGQGVTEAFF
14 TRBJ2-7 TRBV11-3 CASTNRQGSGEQYF
18 TRBJ1-2 TRBV23-1 CASSQSKDRGDWDYGYTF
14 TRBJ2-7 TRBV5-1 CASSLVTGDYEQYF
15 TRBJ2-7 TRBV9 CASSLGGRSSYEQYF
16 TRBJ2-2 TRBV6-1 CASSEPQGSGTGELFF
15 TRBJ2-1 TRBV7-2 CASSFSLAFYNEQFF
14 TRBJ1-2 TRBV5-8 CASSPTGSNYGYTF
14 TRBJ2-7 TRBV6-5 CASSYGDTLYEQYF
19 TRBJ2-1 TRBV11-3 CASSPPDSAGGYIYNEQFF
15 TRBJ1-1 TRBV7-2 CASSPPAGWNTEAFF